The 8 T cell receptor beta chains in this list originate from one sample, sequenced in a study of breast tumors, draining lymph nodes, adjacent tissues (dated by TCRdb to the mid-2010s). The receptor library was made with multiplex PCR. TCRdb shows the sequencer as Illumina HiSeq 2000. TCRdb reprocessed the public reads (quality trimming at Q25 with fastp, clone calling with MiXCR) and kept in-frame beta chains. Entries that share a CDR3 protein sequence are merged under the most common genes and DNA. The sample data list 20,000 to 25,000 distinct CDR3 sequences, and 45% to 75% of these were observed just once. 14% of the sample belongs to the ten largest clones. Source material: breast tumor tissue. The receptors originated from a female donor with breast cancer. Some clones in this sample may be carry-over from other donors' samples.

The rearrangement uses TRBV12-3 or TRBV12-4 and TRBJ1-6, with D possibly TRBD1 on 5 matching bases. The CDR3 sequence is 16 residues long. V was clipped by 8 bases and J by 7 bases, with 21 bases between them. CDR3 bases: TGTGCCAGCTCACCCCTCCCCCCGGGGGGGAATTCACCCCTCCACTTT. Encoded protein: CASSPLPPGGNSPLHF.

This CDR3 is CSGLQDNEQFF. CDR3 bases: TGCAGTGGTCTCCAAGACAATGAGCAGTTCTTC. The chain is built from TRBV20-1 and TRBJ2-1; no clear D gene. CDR1 and CDR2 from the germline V gene are DFQATT and SNEGSKA (reference sequence). CDR3 size: 11 residues. The V and J ends lost 7 bases and 5 bases respectively, with 9 bases between them.

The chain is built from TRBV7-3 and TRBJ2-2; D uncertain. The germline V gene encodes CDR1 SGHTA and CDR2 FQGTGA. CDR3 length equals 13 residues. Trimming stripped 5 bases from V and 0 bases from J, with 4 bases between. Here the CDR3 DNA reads TGTGCCAGCAGCAAGTCGAACACCGGGGAGCTGTTTTTT. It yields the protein CASSKSNTGELFF.

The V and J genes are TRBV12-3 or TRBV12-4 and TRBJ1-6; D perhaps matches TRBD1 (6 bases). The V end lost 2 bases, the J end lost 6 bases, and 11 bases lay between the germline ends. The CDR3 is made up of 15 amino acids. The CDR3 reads CASSLSAGVNSPLHF. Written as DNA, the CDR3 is TGTGCCAGCAGTTTATCGGCAGGGGTTAATTCACCCCTCCACTTT.

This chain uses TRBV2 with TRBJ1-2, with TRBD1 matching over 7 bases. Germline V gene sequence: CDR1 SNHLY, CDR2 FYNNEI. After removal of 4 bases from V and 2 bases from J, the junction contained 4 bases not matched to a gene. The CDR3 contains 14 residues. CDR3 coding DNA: TGTGCCAGCAGTGGTGTGACAGGGAACTATGGCTACACCTTC. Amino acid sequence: CASSGVTGNYGYTF.

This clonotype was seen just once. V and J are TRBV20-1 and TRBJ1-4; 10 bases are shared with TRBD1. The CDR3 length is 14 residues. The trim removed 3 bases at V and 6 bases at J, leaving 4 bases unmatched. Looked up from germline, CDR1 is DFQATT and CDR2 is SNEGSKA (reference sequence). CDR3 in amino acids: CSASSTGGDEKLFF. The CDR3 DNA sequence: TGCAGTGCTAGTTCGACAGGGGGCGATGAAAAACTGTTTTTT.

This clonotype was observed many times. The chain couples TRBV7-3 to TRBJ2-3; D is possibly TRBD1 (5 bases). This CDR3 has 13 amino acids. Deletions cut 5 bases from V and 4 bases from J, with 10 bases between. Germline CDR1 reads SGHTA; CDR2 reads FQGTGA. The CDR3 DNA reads TGTGCCAGCAGCCCAGGGTCCGCAGATACGCAGTATTTT. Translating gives CASSPGSADTQYF.

The CDR3 here is CASSYPGTGGYEQYF. The CDR3 DNA sequence: TGTGCCAGCAGCTACCCCGGGACAGGGGGGTACGAGCAGTACTTC. The V call is TRBV11-2, the J call TRBJ2-7, with 11 bases fitting TRBD1. Germline values: CDR1 SGHAT, CDR2 FQNNGV. The CDR3 runs 15 residues. V lost 4 bases, J lost 4 bases, and 6 bases stayed unmatched.